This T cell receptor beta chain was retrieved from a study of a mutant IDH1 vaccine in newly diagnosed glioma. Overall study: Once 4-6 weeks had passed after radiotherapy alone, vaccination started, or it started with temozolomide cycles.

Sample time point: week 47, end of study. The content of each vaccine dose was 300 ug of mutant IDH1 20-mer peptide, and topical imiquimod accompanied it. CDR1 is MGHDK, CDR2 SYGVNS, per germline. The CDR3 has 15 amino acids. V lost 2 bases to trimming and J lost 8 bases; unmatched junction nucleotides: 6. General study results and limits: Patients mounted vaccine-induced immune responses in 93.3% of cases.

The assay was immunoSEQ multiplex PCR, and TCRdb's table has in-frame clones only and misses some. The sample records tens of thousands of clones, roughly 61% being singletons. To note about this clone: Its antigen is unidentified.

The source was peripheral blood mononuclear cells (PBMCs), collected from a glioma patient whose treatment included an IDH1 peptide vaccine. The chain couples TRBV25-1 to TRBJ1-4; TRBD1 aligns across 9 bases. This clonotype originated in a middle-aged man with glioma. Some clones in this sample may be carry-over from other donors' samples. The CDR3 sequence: CASSEGQGRWEKLFF. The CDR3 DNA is TGTGCCAGCAGTGAAGGACAGGGGAGGTGGGAAAAACTGTTTTTT.